This is a list of T cell receptor beta chains from one sample in a study of blood T cell repertoires in COVID-19. Only in-frame clones appear in the TCRdb table, and some are missing; sequencing was by immunoSEQ multiplex PCR. The table has 200,000 to 250,000 clones, 88% seen once. Specimen: PBMCs or T cells enriched from blood (not recorded which). These receptors originate from a woman in her twenties or thirties who had recovered from COVID-19. CDR3s include the opening cysteine and the closing phenylalanine or tryptophan. A D gene is named only where the DNA matches it firmly. Size tells how often a clone was seen (once, few, many) or the class of an expanded clone, and some rows leave it out.

>TRBJ2-5|TRBD2|TRBV7-6|NA
TGTGCCAGCAGCTCGACTAGCGGGGGGGCCTGGGAGACCCAGTACTTC
CASSSTSGGAWETQYF
>TRBJ2-3|TRBD2|TRBV6-2/TRBV6-3|NA
TGTGCCAGCAGCCGACTAGCGACAGATACGCAGTATTTT
CASSRLATDTQYF
>TRBJ2-5|TRBD1|TRBV5-6|few
TGTGCCAGCAGCTTGGAGGGTTCGGCAGGGGGCCGGGAGACCCAGTACTTC
CASSLEGSAGGRETQYF
>TRBJ1-5|TRBD1|TRBV19|NA
TGTGCCAGTAGCATCCGGGACAGGTCGAATCAGCCCCAGCATTTT
CASSIRDRSNQPQHF
>TRBJ1-5|TRBD1|TRBV6-5|NA
TGTGCCTCCTCCAGGGGGCTTCTCCAGCCCCAGCATTTT
CASSRGLLQPQHF
>TRBJ2-1|NA|TRBV9|NA
TGTGCCAGCAGCCCCACTGGGGGGGCCGTCTACAATGAGCAGTTCTTC
CASSPTGGAVYNEQFF
>TRBJ2-7|NA|TRBV4-1|once
TGCGCCAGCAGCCGCGGGACAGTGGGGACCTACGAGCAGTACTTC
CASSRGTVGTYEQYF
>TRBJ2-2|NA|TRBV4-3|NA
TGCGCCAGCAGCCAAGATCTTGTAAACACCGGGGAGCTGTTTTTT
CASSQDLVNTGELFF
>TRBJ1-6|TRBD1|TRBV6-4|NA
TGTGCCAGCAGGACAGGGGACAATAATTCACCCCTCCACTTT
CASRTGDNNSPLHF
>TRBJ1-2|NA|TRBV3-1/TRBV3-2|NA
TGTGCCAGCAGCCAAGAGTGGGGGCGAGGTAACTATGGCTACACCTTC
CASSQEWGRGNYGYTF
>TRBJ1-1|TRBD1|TRBV11-2|NA
TGTGCCAGCAGCGCCACCGGGACAGGGGGCGCTTGGGCTTTCTTT
CASSATGTGGAWAFF
>TRBJ2-7|NA|TRBV7-2|NA
TGTGCCAGCAGCTTACCTAGCTCCTACGAGCAGTACTTC
CASSLPSSYEQYF
>TRBJ2-7|TRBD1|TRBV7-9|NA
TGTGCCAGCCGTTCCTCAGGGGGATTCCCTTACGAGCAGTACTTC
CASRSSGGFPYEQYF
>TRBJ2-1|TRBD2|TRBV2|NA
TGTGCCAGCACTGAGACTAGCGTTGAAAATGAGCAGTTCTTC
CASTETSVENEQFF
>TRBJ2-2|NA|TRBV5-1|NA
TGCGCCAGCAGCTACGACTTGCACACCGGGGAGCTGTTTTTT
CASSYDLHTGELFF
>TRBJ1-1|TRBD1|TRBV5-8|NA
TGTGCCAGCAGCTGGGACAGGGCGAACACTGAAGCTTTCTTT
CASSWDRANTEAFF
>TRBJ1-3|NA|TRBV5-4|NA
TGTGCCAGCAGCTTGGGTCAGGCGCGGGGCCTCTCTGGAAACACCATATATTTT
CASSLGQARGLSGNTIYF
>TRBJ2-7|NA|TRBV5-4|once
TGTGCCAGCAGCGAAACCGGGACATCCTACGAGCAGTACTTC
CASSETGTSYEQYF
>TRBJ1-5|NA|TRBV2|NA
TGTGCCAGCAGTGAACTCGGCGTGGGCGGCAATCAGCCCCAGCATTTT
CASSELGVGGNQPQHF
>TRBJ2-4|NA|TRBV2|NA
TGTGCCAGCAAACCGGGACAATTAGCCAAAAACATTCAGTACTTC
CASKPGQLAKNIQYF
>TRBJ2-1|NA|TRBV7-2|NA
TGTGCCAGCAGCTACCCGACAAGCTACAATGAGCAGTTCTTC
CASSYPTSYNEQFF